A selection of T cell receptor beta chains follows, all from one sample in a study of cytomegalovirus exposure and HLA in healthy donors. TCRdb's table, derived via immunoSEQ multiplex PCR, lists solely in-frame clones and lacks some. The sample holds 100,000 to 150,000 clones, 65% to 80% seen once. Sample: PBMCs. Receptors were obtained from a woman aged 35 to 49 in good health and CMV-seronegative. Each CDR3 is given with its conserved first and last residue. Fields, in order: CDR3 DNA, CDR3 protein, clone size, D gene, J gene, V gene. D genes are given only for firm matches. The listing skips clone size in some rows; elsewhere it reads once, few, many or a size class.

DNA: TGTGCCAGCAGCTTTATAGCGGGGGAGGGGGCAGATACGCAGTATTTT; CDR3: CASSFIAGEGADTQYF; size: NA; D: TRBD2; J: TRBJ2-3; V: TRBV7-3
DNA: TGTGCCAGCAGCTTAAGCGACAGGGGGCTGGCTGGGGCCAACGGCCTGACTTTC; CDR3: CASSLSDRGLAGANGLTF; size: NA; D: TRBD1; J: TRBJ2-6; V: TRBV7-2
DNA: TGTGCCAGCAGTTCCCTAGCGGGAGGAGGGGAGCAGTACTTC; CDR3: CASSSLAGGGEQYF; size: NA; D: TRBD2; J: TRBJ2-7; V: TRBV6-6
DNA: TGCAGCGGGTTGGACAGGGGAGTTGGCTACACCTTC; CDR3: CSGLDRGVGYTF; size: NA; D: TRBD1; J: TRBJ1-2; V: TRBV29-1
DNA: TGTGCCAGTAGTATATCTGCGGGAGGAACAGATACGCAGTATTTT; CDR3: CASSISAGGTDTQYF; size: NA; D: TRBD2; J: TRBJ2-3; V: TRBV19
DNA: TGCGCCAGCAGCTTGCCGGGACAGGGGTTTATGGAGCAGTTCTTC; CDR3: CASSLPGQGFMEQFF; size: NA; D: TRBD1; J: TRBJ2-1; V: TRBV5-1
DNA: TGTGCCAGTAGCCTGGGGCTCGACACAGATACGCAGTATTTT; CDR3: CASSLGLDTDTQYF; size: few; D: NA; J: TRBJ2-3; V: TRBV19
DNA: TGTGCCAGCAGCTTGGGTGTAGGGGTATCTGGAAACACCATATATTTT; CDR3: CASSLGVGVSGNTIYF; size: NA; D: NA; J: TRBJ1-3; V: TRBV5-6
DNA: TGTGCCACCAGCAAGGGGGAGCGGGGGGGCACAGATACGCAGTATTTT; CDR3: CATSKGERGGTDTQYF; size: NA; D: TRBD2; J: TRBJ2-3; V: TRBV15
DNA: TGTGCCATCAGTTTAGCAACCGGGGAGCTGTTTTTT; CDR3: CAISLATGELFF; size: few; D: NA; J: TRBJ2-2; V: TRBV10-3
DNA: TGTGCCTTCGGGGTGGATACGCAGTATTTT; CDR3: CAFGVDTQYF; size: NA; D: NA; J: TRBJ2-3; V: TRBV6-1
DNA: TGTGCCAGCACAGGGGGACAGGGTCGGATCGACGAGCAGTACTTC; CDR3: CASTGGQGRIDEQYF; size: NA; D: TRBD1; J: TRBJ2-7; V: TRBV6-1
DNA: TGTGCCAGCAGGGGACAGGCCACTAAAGAGACCCAGTACTTC; CDR3: CASRGQATKETQYF; size: NA; D: NA; J: TRBJ2-5; V: TRBV21-1
DNA: TGTGCCAGCAGCACCCGAGGGGGCTTTGGCAAAAACATTCAGTACTTC; CDR3: CASSTRGGFGKNIQYF; size: few; D: NA; J: TRBJ2-4; V: TRBV21-1
DNA: TGTGCCAGCTCGGTGGGGAGTAATTCACCCCTCCACTTT; CDR3: CASSVGSNSPLHF; size: NA; D: NA; J: TRBJ1-6; V: TRBV6-5
DNA: TGTGCCAGCAGTGATCCGGCCTACGAGCAGTACTTC; CDR3: CASSDPAYEQYF; size: NA; D: NA; J: TRBJ2-7; V: TRBV2
DNA: TGTGCCAGCACTCTAGGAGGGGCCCGGTATGGCTACACCTTC; CDR3: CASTLGGARYGYTF; size: NA; D: NA; J: TRBJ1-2; V: TRBV6-1
DNA: TGTGCCAGCAGTTTGGCTAGCGGGAAGGGCGGGAGGGAGCAGTACTTC; CDR3: CASSLASGKGGREQYF; size: NA; D: TRBD2; J: TRBJ2-7; V: TRBV27
DNA: TGTGCCAGCAGAAACAGGGCGCTGAACACTGAAGCTTTCTTT; CDR3: CASRNRALNTEAFF; size: NA; D: NA; J: TRBJ1-1; V: TRBV6-5
DNA: TGTGCCAGCACCCCGGAGGCCTCCCCCAATCAGCCCCAGCATTTT; CDR3: CASTPEASPNQPQHF; size: NA; D: NA; J: TRBJ1-5; V: TRBV6-1
DNA: TGTGCCTGGAGGGAGACAGGGGGCTTTGGCGAGCAGTACTTC; CDR3: CAWRETGGFGEQYF; size: NA; D: TRBD1; J: TRBJ2-7; V: TRBV30
DNA: TGTGCCAGCACCTTGACAGGGTCCTACGAGCAGTACTTC; CDR3: CASTLTGSYEQYF; size: NA; D: TRBD1; J: TRBJ2-7; V: TRBV28
DNA: TGTGCCAGCAGCTTTACGGGGGAAGACACCATATATTTT; CDR3: CASSFTGEDTIYF; size: few; D: NA; J: TRBJ1-3; V: TRBV11-2
DNA: TGTGCCAGCAGTTTATCGGGGACAGCGACCGCAGATACGCAGTATTTT; CDR3: CASSLSGTATADTQYF; size: NA; D: TRBD1; J: TRBJ2-3; V: TRBV27
DNA: TGTGCCAGCAGCTTAGCGGTCAGGCAAGAGACCCAGTACTTC; CDR3: CASSLAVRQETQYF; size: NA; D: NA; J: TRBJ2-5; V: TRBV7-8
DNA: TGTGCCAGCAGTGAAGGGACAGGGGGACGGAACACTGAAGCTTTCTTT; CDR3: CASSEGTGGRNTEAFF; size: NA; D: TRBD1; J: TRBJ1-1; V: TRBV28
DNA: TGCGCCAGCAGCCAGGCTGAGGGCTCTGGAAACACCATATATTTT; CDR3: CASSQAEGSGNTIYF; size: few; D: NA; J: TRBJ1-3; V: TRBV5-1
DNA: TGCGCCAGCAGCCCCCAGGGGGTACAAAACAGTCAGTACTTC; CDR3: CASSPQGVQNSQYF; size: NA; D: TRBD1; J: TRBJ2-4; V: TRBV5-1
DNA: TGCAGCTTTTCCCCGGGACAGAGAGACGAGCAGTACTTC; CDR3: CSFSPGQRDEQYF; size: NA; D: TRBD1; J: TRBJ2-7; V: TRBV29-1